What follows are 31 T cell receptor beta chains derived from one specimen sequenced in a study of blood T cell repertoires in COVID-19. Here immunoSEQ multiplex PCR was the method, and the copy in TCRdb shows in-frame clones only, minus some. The sample gives around 200,000 clones, around 85% of which show up once; 3% to 3.5% is in the top ten. Sequencing was carried out using PBMCs or T cells enriched from blood (not recorded which). These receptors all stem from a woman aged 50 to 65 in a cohort exposed to, infected with or recovered from COVID-19 (not recorded which).

The chain links TRBV5-1 to TRBJ1-2; D ambiguous. Trimming cost V 5 bases and J 8 bases, with 22 bases left between them. Germline V gives CDR1 SGHRS, CDR2 YFSETQ. CDR3 length equals 15 residues. This CDR3 reads CASSSSVGGVKGYTF. The CDR3 region has the DNA TGCGCCAGCAGTAGCTCTGTTGGCGGGGTGAAGGGCTACACCTTC.

The J gene is TRBJ1-6, the V gene TRBV15, with a possible D match to TRBD1 (6 bases). Trimming removed 0 bases at V and 8 bases at J, with 14 bases between. Per germline, CDR1 LNHNV and CDR2 YYDKDF (reference sequence). The CDR3 is 16 residues long. CDR3 DNA sequence: TGTGCCACCAGCAGAGACGCAGGGGAGGGGGATTCACCCCTCCACTTT. This sequence encodes CATSRDAGEGDSPLHF.

This chain uses TRBV19 with TRBJ2-1, with 9 bases that match TRBD1. Germline loops: CDR1 LNHDA, CDR2 SQIVND (reference sequence). V dropped 3 bases and J dropped 7; count of bases not matched to a gene: 7. The CDR3 totals 15 residues. The CDR3 bases are TGTGCCAGTAGTATGAACAGGGGGCATCGGAATGAGCAGTTCTTC. It translates to CASSMNRGHRNEQFF.

This rearrangement joins TRBV30 to TRBJ2-3, with a possible D match to TRBD1 (6 bases). The CDR3 is made up of 12 amino acids. Germline values: CDR1 GTSNPN, CDR2 SVGIG (reference sequence). Trimming removed 4 bases from V and 2 bases from J, with 7 bases in between. CDR3 protein: CAWNRDTDTQYF. The CDR3 coding sequence is TGTGCCTGGAACAGGGACACAGATACGCAGTATTTT. Together with reference TRBV30 and TRBJ2-3, the CDR3 gives the full variable domain: SQTIHQWPATLVQPVGSPLSLECTVEGTSNPNLYWYRQAAGRGLQLLFYSVGIGQISSEVPQNLSASRPQDRQFILSSKKLLLSDSGFYLCAWNRDTDTQYFGPGTRLTVL.

The rearrangement joins TRBV6-2 or TRBV6-3 to TRBJ2-7, with D uncertain. V shed 0 bases and J shed 3 bases, with 12 bases lying between them. The CDR3 has 15 residues. CDR1 and CDR2 from the germline V gene are MNHEY and SVGEGT. The CDR3 protein is CASSYSWQNHYEQYF. The CDR3 DNA reads as TGTGCCAGCAGTTACTCGTGGCAAAACCACTACGAGCAGTACTTC.

In its sample, this clone was seen many times. The chain couples TRBV14 to TRBJ1-2; no firm D call. The V gene's germline CDR1 is SGHDN and CDR2 FVKESK. The V end lost 2 bases, the J end lost 8 bases, and 15 bases lay between the germline ends. The CDR3 sequence is 14 residues long. CDR3 nucleotide sequence: TGTGCCAGCAGCCAAATGTACGGCGGTATGGGCTACACCTTC. It translates to CASSQMYGGMGYTF.

The chain is built from TRBV18 and TRBJ2-7; TRBD1 might be the D (6 bases). Per germline, CDR1 KGHSH and CDR2 LQKENI. Deletions cut 1 base from V and 0 bases from J, with 13 bases between. The CDR3 contains 16 residues. The CDR3 loop reads CASSPRRQGSSYEQYF. The DNA of the CDR3 is TGTGCCAGCTCACCACGTAGGCAGGGGAGCTCCTACGAGCAGTACTTC.

The chain joins TRBV7-9 to TRBJ1-2; tentatively, D is TRBD1 (6 bases). CDR3 size: 14 residues. Trimming removed 6 bases from V and 7 bases from J, with 18 bases in between. Germline CDR1 and CDR2: SEHNR and FQNEAQ (reference sequence). CDR3 sequence (DNA): TGTGCCAGCAGTCCCGGACAGTTTGTCGGTGGCTACACCTTC. Translation gives CASSPGQFVGGYTF.

V gene TRBV13 combines with J gene TRBJ2-3, with no clear D. Germline CDR1 is PRHDT and CDR2 is FYEKMQ (reference sequence). The CDR3 extends over 13 amino acids. V lost 2 bases, J lost 4 bases, and 7 bases lay in between. The CDR3 spells CASSLKRADTQYF. CDR3 bases: TGTGCCAGCAGCTTAAAACGGGCAGATACGCAGTATTTT.

The chain has TRBV29-1 and TRBJ1-2; 7 nucleotides match TRBD1. V dropped 2 bases and J dropped 1; count of bases not matched to a gene: 10. Germline V CDR1 and CDR2: SQVTM, ANQGSEA. The CDR3 runs to 16 residues. The CDR3 DNA reads TGCAGCGTTGAAAAACCGACAGGGAGAATTAACTATGGCTACACCTTC. Amino acids: CSVEKPTGRINYGYTF.

The chain links TRBV9 to TRBJ2-7; D not resolved. This CDR3 spans 15 amino acids. Germline V gene sequence: CDR1 SGDLS, CDR2 YYNGEE. V gave up 1 base and J gave up 5 bases, with 16 bases separating them. The CDR3 region has the DNA TGTGCCAGCAGCGTACACCAAACTTCCCTCGACGAGCAGTACTTC. This codes for CASSVHQTSLDEQYF.

This clone was detected a few times. This chain links TRBV19 with TRBJ1-1; D call uncertain. This CDR3 is 12 amino acids long. Per germline, CDR1 LNHDA and CDR2 SQIVND (reference sequence). The V end lost 3 bases, the J end lost 7 bases, and 9 bases lay between the germline ends. The CDR3 DNA is TGTGCCAGTAGTATTTCGGCAGGTGAAGCTTTCTTT. Its translation: CASSISAGEAFF. Complete variable domain (other parts from reference TRBV19 and TRBJ1-1): DGGITQSPKYLFRKEGQNVTLSCEQNLNHDAMYWYRQDPGQGLRLIYYSQIVNDFQKGDIAEGYSVSREKKESFPLTVTSAQKNPTAFYLCASSISAGEAFFGQGTRLTVV.

This clone turned up a few times. The rearrangement uses TRBV27 and TRBJ1-1; weak D call: TRBD1 (6 bases). This CDR3 region has 14 residues. The germline V gene has CDR1 MNHEY and CDR2 SMNVEV (reference sequence). V lost 8 bases, J lost 3 bases, and 16 bases lay in between. CDR3 sequence reads: CASARTGTHTEAFF. CDR3 bases: TGTGCCAGCGCACGGACTGGGACACACACTGAAGCTTTCTTT.

CDR3 sequence (DNA): TGTGCCAGCAGCTTAACCACGGACAGGGCAATTGGAAACACCATATATTTT. It codes for CASSLTTDRAIGNTIYF. The chain joins TRBV7-6 to TRBJ1-3; 8 bases line up with TRBD1. CDR3 length: 17 amino acids. Germline values: CDR1 SGHVS, CDR2 FNYEAQ. V lost 2 bases and J lost 3; bases outside the gene matches: 9.

V and J are TRBV18 and TRBJ1-2; 7 nucleotides match TRBD1. Germline assignment: CDR1 KGHSH and CDR2 LQKENI. V lost 5 bases to trimming and J lost 3 bases; unmatched junction nucleotides: 9. The CDR3 has 15 amino acids. CDR3 bases: TGTGCCAGCTCAAAACAGACAGGGCAGGACTATGGCTACACCTTC. It specifies CASSKQTGQDYGYTF.

This clone has a single count. The chain joins TRBV6-5 to TRBJ2-1, with 11 bases identical to TRBD2. This CDR3 has 14 residues. The V and J ends lost 7 bases and 4 bases, in that order; junction bases with no gene match: 3. Per the germline V gene, CDR1 is MNHEY and CDR2 is SVGAGI. CDR3 sequence reads: CASTRLAGYNEQFF. The CDR3 nucleotides read TGTGCCAGCACCAGACTAGCGGGATACAATGAGCAGTTCTTC.

V usage is TRBV18 and J usage is TRBJ2-1; 10 nucleotides align to TRBD2. V dropped 5 bases and J dropped 3; count of bases not matched to a gene: 4. From germline, CDR1 is KGHSH and CDR2 LQKENI. The CDR3 contains 15 residues. The chain's CDR3 is CASSASGGDYNEQFF. In nucleotides, the CDR3 is TGTGCCAGCTCAGCTAGCGGGGGAGACTACAATGAGCAGTTCTTC.

For the CDR3, the DNA is TGCGCCAGCAGCCAAGTCCTCACTGACTTAACCTACAATGAGCAGTTCTTC. Protein product: CASSQVLTDLTYNEQFF. This chain connects TRBV4-1 to TRBJ2-1; D not resolved. Germline V gives CDR1 MGHRA, CDR2 YSYEKL. The CDR3 length is 17 residues. The V gene lost 1 base and the J gene lost 2 bases, with 15 bases spanning the gap.

The V call is TRBV4-3, the J call TRBJ1-1; the match to TRBD1 covers 11 bases. The V gene's germline CDR1 is LGHNA and CDR2 YSLEER. The CDR3 totals 15 residues. The trim removed 2 bases at V and 5 bases at J, leaving 4 bases unmatched. This CDR3 is CASSQWDRGSTEAFF. The CDR3 DNA reads as TGCGCCAGCAGCCAATGGGACAGGGGGAGTACTGAAGCTTTCTTT.

V gene TRBV13 combines with J gene TRBJ2-5, with TRBD2 matching 11 bases. The CDR3 runs to 17 residues. V was clipped by 2 bases and J by 3 bases; unmatched bases: 8. Germline CDR1 reads PRHDT; CDR2 reads FYEKMQ (reference sequence). CDR3: CASSLYLAGGYKETQYF. In DNA form, the CDR3 reads TGTGCCAGCAGCTTATACCTAGCGGGGGGATATAAAGAGACCCAGTACTTC.

The V call is TRBV5-1, the J call TRBJ2-1; 10 positions agree with TRBD2. J lost 2 bases, V lost 5 bases, and 7 bases had no gene match. In germline, CDR1 is SGHRS, CDR2 YFSETQ. The CDR3 is 16 residues long. The CDR3, as DNA: TGCGCCAGCAGAGCCGGGACTAGCGCAACCTACAATGAGCAGTTCTTC. It yields the protein CASRAGTSATYNEQFF.

The chain couples TRBV24-1 to TRBJ2-3, with D maybe TRBD1 (6 bases). The CDR3 runs 12 residues. Trimming left V 10 bases short and J 3 bases short, with 10 bases between. Germline V gene data show CDR1 as KGHDR and CDR2 as SFDVKD. CDR3 sequence: CATAQGTDTQYF. DNA for the CDR3: TGTGCCACAGCACAGGGAACAGATACGCAGTATTTT.

The CDR3 DNA reads TGTGCCAGCAGTTTCACTACGGGGGTTGGTCAGCCCCAGCATTTT. Protein sequence: CASSFTTGVGQPQHF. The chain uses TRBV28 and TRBJ1-5; D might be TRBD1 (5 bases). The ends were cut back, 3 bases at V and 6 bases at J, with 15 bases in the middle. Germline values: CDR1 MDHEN, CDR2 SYDVKM. The CDR3 totals 15 residues.

The chain recombines TRBV5-6 with TRBJ1-1, with 7 positions matching TRBD1. The germline V gene encodes CDR1 SGHDT and CDR2 YYEEEE. CDR3 length: 15 residues. The V gene end was trimmed by 3 bases and the J gene end by 10 bases; junction bases not matched to a gene: 15. CDR3 coding DNA: TGTGCCAGCAGCTCTAAACCGGGACAGACAAGGCGAGCTTTCTTT. Protein product: CASSSKPGQTRRAFF.

This chain connects TRBV18 to TRBJ2-4; D is possibly TRBD2 (5 bases). V lost 0 bases and J 0 bases, leaving 9 bases between the germline ends. CDR1 is KGHSH, CDR2 LQKENI, per germline. CDR3 length equals 16 residues. The DNA of the CDR3 is TGTGCCAGCTCACCACCCCCCGGACTAGCCAAAAACATTCAGTACTTC. It codes for CASSPPPGLAKNIQYF.

V gene TRBV6-5 combines with J gene TRBJ2-1; 11 positions agree with TRBD2. CDR3 size: 14 residues. V lost 6 bases, J lost 8 bases, and 6 bases stayed unmatched. Germline lookup yields CDR1 MNHEY and CDR2 SVGAGI. As DNA, the CDR3 is TGTGCCAGCAGACGTAGCGGGGGGGTCGATGAGCAGTTCTTC. Translation gives CASRRSGGVDEQFF.

This clone has ten or more counts. The chain carries TRBV20-1 and TRBJ2-1, with D perhaps matching TRBD1 (5 bases). The CDR3 totals 11 residues. Germline V gene data show CDR1 as DFQATT and CDR2 as SNEGSKA (reference sequence). Trimming took 5 bases from V and 7 from J, leaving 9 bases between them. The CDR3 DNA is TGCAGTGCTGAACAGGTGAATGAGCAGTTCTTC. Its translation is CSAEQVNEQFF.

The chain carries TRBV6-2 or TRBV6-3 and TRBJ1-2; 7 bases match TRBD1. CDR1 MNHEY and CDR2 SVGEGT come from the germline V gene. The length of the CDR3 is 16 residues. After removal of 2 bases from V and 2 bases from J, the junction contained 8 bases not matched to a gene. This chain's CDR3 is CASSYPHKDRNYGYTF. CDR3 coding DNA: TGTGCCAGCAGTTACCCCCATAAGGACAGGAACTATGGCTACACCTTC.

This chain joins TRBV7-3 and TRBJ2-3, with D possibly matching TRBD2 (6 bases). With 5 bases removed from V and 1 base from J, the gap between germline ends came to 19 bases. Per the germline V gene, CDR1 is SGHTA and CDR2 is FQGTGA. This CDR3 contains 17 residues. Here the CDR3 reads CASSPQFRLEGTDTQYF. For the CDR3, the DNA is TGTGCCAGCAGCCCCCAATTCCGACTAGAAGGCACAGATACGCAGTATTTT. Filled out from reference TRBV7-3 and TRBJ2-3, the complete variable domain reads GAGVSQTPSNKVTEKGKYVELRCDPISGHTALYWYRQSLGQGPEFLIYFQGTGAADDSGLPNDRFFAVRPEGSVSTLKIQRTERGDSAVYLCASSPQFRLEGTDTQYFGPGTRLTVL.

This clone appeared a single time. The chain has TRBV9 and TRBJ2-1; 10 positions agree with TRBD1. J was trimmed by 6 bases and V by 0 bases; bases with no gene match: 6. CDR3 length equals 16 residues. Per germline, CDR1 SGDLS and CDR2 YYNGEE. CDR3 amino acids: CASSVGLRTGGNEQFF. The CDR3 DNA reads as TGTGCCAGCAGCGTAGGGTTAAGGACAGGGGGCAATGAGCAGTTCTTC.

This chain connects TRBV7-2 to TRBJ2-2, with 8 positions matching TRBD1. The CDR3 extends over 15 amino acids. Germline CDR1 SGHTA, CDR2 FQGNSA. The trim removed 2 bases at V and 8 bases at J, leaving 7 bases unmatched. CDR3 bases: TGTGCCAGCAGCTTACGAGGACAGGGTGAGGGGGAGCTGTTTTTT. It is translated as CASSLRGQGEGELFF.